This TCR beta chain was profiled in a study of quantifying T cell responses using KT2 cells. Whole-study context: Reverse transcription used primers in the TCR alpha and beta constant regions.

This clonotype was picked up many times. An oligo carrying a UMI was ligated to the cDNA 3' end. The first PCR ran approximately 4 cycles with an equimolar RC1.1 and RC1.2 beta primer mix. TCRdb re-called the UMI-ligation and nested PCR reads with MiXCR, one entry per CDR3 protein. Among tens of thousands of distinct CDR3 sequences, less than 7.5% were seen once, and the ten largest hold approximately 14%. This receptor was taken from a human donor. The specimen was PBMCs spiked with cells of the T cell clone KT2.

The CDR3: CASSLLGAGLGEQYF. CDR3 nucleotide sequence: TGTGCCAGCAGTTTACTCGGGGCGGGGCTTGGGGAGCAGTACTTC. The chain has TRBV12-3 or TRBV12-4 and TRBJ2-7, with TRBD2 as a possible D gene (6 bases). Trimming took 2 bases from V and 7 from J, leaving 18 bases between them. There are 15 residues in the CDR3.